This is a list of T cell receptor beta chains from one sample in a study. One entry per CDR3 protein results from TCRdb running MiXCR on the 5' RACE reads. The sample holds roughly 40,000 distinct CDR3 sequences; approximately 20% are singletons and the top ten take about 3%. The sequenced sample was naive CD4+ T cells sorted from a lymph node. All receptors derive from a female donor with breast cancer. The conserved cysteine and the conserved F or W are not part of the CDR3 here.

v_call: TRBV6-5
cdr3_length: 10
j_call: TRBJ1-3
cdr3_aa: ASSYNGNTIY

v_call: TRBV4-1
cdr3_length: 14
j_call: TRBJ1-2
cdr3_aa: ASSQQDRGEAYGYT

v_call: TRBV6-1
cdr3_length: 12
j_call: TRBJ1-1
cdr3_aa: ASTVPGQGGRAF

v_call: TRBV6-2/TRBV6-3
cdr3_length: 11
j_call: TRBJ1-1
cdr3_aa: ASSYGGYTEAF

v_call: TRBV24-1
cdr3_length: 14
j_call: TRBJ1-4
cdr3_aa: ATSDPAGPLGEKLF

v_call: TRBV29-1
cdr3_length: 12
j_call: TRBJ1-2
cdr3_aa: SVEKAGRRDGYT

v_call: TRBV5-1
cdr3_length: 11
j_call: TRBJ2-7
cdr3_aa: ASRAGLASEQY

v_call: TRBV3-1
cdr3_length: 15
j_call: TRBJ2-3
cdr3_aa: ASSQVRTGGYTDTQY

v_call: TRBV5-4
cdr3_length: 11
j_call: TRBJ1-2
cdr3_aa: ASRPELSYGYT

v_call: TRBV7-9
cdr3_length: 12
j_call: TRBJ2-7
cdr3_aa: ASSLAGVDDEQY

v_call: TRBV20-1
cdr3_length: 12
j_call: TRBJ2-5
cdr3_aa: SAPPIEALGAQY

v_call: TRBV24-1
cdr3_length: 13
j_call: TRBJ1-4
cdr3_aa: ATSDWKQGREKLF

v_call: TRBV10-3
cdr3_length: 10
j_call: TRBJ2-7
cdr3_aa: AISGDREGQY

v_call: TRBV7-2
cdr3_length: 10
j_call: TRBJ2-3
cdr3_aa: ATRAITDTQY

v_call: TRBV20-1
cdr3_length: 12
j_call: TRBJ1-6
cdr3_aa: SAGKDRVDSPLH

v_call: TRBV4-1
cdr3_length: 12
j_call: TRBJ1-2
cdr3_aa: ASSPGQGARGYT

v_call: TRBV7-2
cdr3_length: 11
j_call: TRBJ1-2
cdr3_aa: ASSIDSLYGYT

v_call: TRBV5-1
cdr3_length: 12
j_call: TRBJ2-2
cdr3_aa: ASSSRDPTGELF

v_call: TRBV19
cdr3_length: 13
j_call: TRBJ2-7
cdr3_aa: ASSVRDRGSFEQY

v_call: TRBV20-1
cdr3_length: 13
j_call: TRBJ2-1
cdr3_aa: SADPGLAGENEQF

v_call: TRBV5-5
cdr3_length: 11
j_call: TRBJ1-5
cdr3_aa: ASSLDPAKPQH

v_call: TRBV5-1
cdr3_length: 13
j_call: TRBJ2-5
cdr3_aa: ASSSLRGSGQTQY

v_call: TRBV7-8
cdr3_length: 13
j_call: TRBJ2-7
cdr3_aa: ASSLASGQGYEQY

v_call: TRBV5-1
cdr3_length: 10
j_call: TRBJ2-3
cdr3_aa: ASSSTVDTQY

v_call: TRBV5-1
cdr3_length: 12
j_call: TRBJ1-2
cdr3_aa: ASSPDSPNYGYT

v_call: TRBV7-2
cdr3_length: 12
j_call: TRBJ1-6
cdr3_aa: ASSGTAYNSPLH

v_call: TRBV28
cdr3_length: 10
j_call: TRBJ2-5
cdr3_aa: AAGTAQETQY

v_call: TRBV4-3
cdr3_length: 14
j_call: TRBJ2-5
cdr3_aa: ASSQVLGQGTETQY

v_call: TRBV4-3
cdr3_length: 13
j_call: TRBJ1-1
cdr3_aa: ASSQDPTGDTEAF

v_call: TRBV7-8
cdr3_length: 13
j_call: TRBJ1-6
cdr3_aa: ASSFARGNNSPLH

v_call: TRBV29-1
cdr3_length: 13
j_call: TRBJ2-1
cdr3_aa: SVDWTSGTANEQF

v_call: TRBV7-3
cdr3_length: 11
j_call: TRBJ2-2
cdr3_aa: ASSFTPRGELF

v_call: TRBV20-1
cdr3_length: 11
j_call: TRBJ1-5
cdr3_aa: SALRGNNQPQH

v_call: TRBV15
cdr3_length: 14
j_call: TRBJ2-1
cdr3_aa: ATSRGGTSGRNEQF

v_call: TRBV5-1
cdr3_length: 12
j_call: TRBJ2-3
cdr3_aa: ASSRTSGTDTQY

v_call: TRBV28
cdr3_length: 13
j_call: TRBJ1-5
cdr3_aa: ASSLLGQRNQPQH

v_call: TRBV4-2
cdr3_length: 13
j_call: TRBJ2-7
cdr3_aa: ASSLRTGEAGEQY

v_call: TRBV5-1
cdr3_length: 11
j_call: TRBJ1-1
cdr3_aa: ASSSSPNTEAF

v_call: TRBV12-3/TRBV12-4
cdr3_length: 15
j_call: TRBJ2-2
cdr3_aa: TSSLGRGPTNTGELF

v_call: TRBV6-6
cdr3_length: 13
j_call: TRBJ1-5
cdr3_aa: ASSYSKAGDQPQH

v_call: TRBV7-3
cdr3_length: 12
j_call: TRBJ2-2
cdr3_aa: ASSLADGNGELF

v_call: TRBV6-5
cdr3_length: 13
j_call: TRBJ1-6
cdr3_aa: ASRETGVGNSPLH

v_call: TRBV12-5
cdr3_length: 15
j_call: TRBJ2-3
cdr3_aa: ASGSSYGTRGTDTQY

v_call: TRBV12-3/TRBV12-4
cdr3_length: 15
j_call: TRBJ2-3
cdr3_aa: ASSRRLAGALADTQY

v_call: TRBV7-8
cdr3_length: 11
j_call: TRBJ1-1
cdr3_aa: ATKVLPNTEAF

v_call: TRBV4-2
cdr3_length: 13
j_call: TRBJ2-4
cdr3_aa: ASSQEIEGINIQY

v_call: TRBV7-2
cdr3_length: 10
j_call: TRBJ2-3
cdr3_aa: ASSQGTDTQY

v_call: TRBV6-2/TRBV6-3
cdr3_length: 12
j_call: TRBJ1-5
cdr3_aa: ASSSSRSNQPQH

v_call: TRBV6-2/TRBV6-3
cdr3_length: 11
j_call: TRBJ1-1
cdr3_aa: ASTLRGETEAF

v_call: TRBV20-1
cdr3_length: 14
j_call: TRBJ2-7
cdr3_aa: SASSPLGTGTYEQY

v_call: TRBV20-1
cdr3_length: 12
j_call: TRBJ2-3
cdr3_aa: SARGQGPYDTQY

v_call: TRBV25-1
cdr3_length: 12
j_call: TRBJ1-1
cdr3_aa: ASRTGDWNTEAF

v_call: TRBV6-5
cdr3_length: 13
j_call: TRBJ1-1
cdr3_aa: ASYTGTSTNTEAF

v_call: TRBV11-2
cdr3_length: 16
j_call: TRBJ1-2
cdr3_aa: ASSLDLPFGQANYGYT

v_call: TRBV6-5
cdr3_length: 12
j_call: TRBJ2-1
cdr3_aa: ASKPGLSWGEQF

v_call: TRBV14
cdr3_length: 13
j_call: TRBJ2-1
cdr3_aa: ASSQGRDGQNEQF

v_call: TRBV6-1
cdr3_length: 17
j_call: TRBJ2-1
cdr3_aa: ASSRPTSGSIRAVNEQF

v_call: TRBV5-1
cdr3_length: 13
j_call: TRBJ2-1
cdr3_aa: ASSLDGVSYNEQF

v_call: TRBV29-1
cdr3_length: 10
j_call: TRBJ2-1
cdr3_aa: SVGRGWGEQF